The clone carrying this T cell receptor beta chain has just a few counts. Its antigen is not known. The data were taken from a study of CD8+ T cells in alopecia areata. Study background: The study gave tofacitinib for 6 to 18 months, then 6 months off drug. Study findings and constraints: Because one nonresponder was included, the link of baseline CD8+ expansion to response is considered uncertain. Although TCR sharing was seen in mice, sharing across patients was less clear, possibly for HLA-related reasons.

Extracted RNA was reverse transcribed, and the resulting cDNA served as sequencing template. Assay used: immunoSEQ multiplex PCR; TCRdb lists only in-frame clones, some missing. Of roughly 200,000 clones detected, roughly 53% appear once; the ten largest clones hold 10% to 13%. The J segment lost 5 bases and the V segment lost 4 bases, leaving 8 bases of the junction unmatched. Germline V gene lookup returns CDR1 SGHTA and CDR2 FQGTGA. The CDR3 is 16 amino acids. Treatment denoted: oral pan-JAK inhibitor, 5-10 mg twice daily. In alopecia areata patients, both lesional scalp punch biopsies and peripheral blood were collected.

The input for sequencing was CD8+ T cells sorted from blood, taken at week 24, from a patient treated with tofacitinib. The clonotype was recovered from a human donor with alopecia areata. This chain links TRBV7-3 with TRBJ2-2; 9 bases agree with TRBD1. The CDR3 bases are TGTGCCAGCAGCTCGAAAGGGACAGGGAATACCGGGGAGCTGTTTTTT. Translation: CASSSKGTGNTGELFF.